Presented here are 3 T cell receptor beta chains from one specimen sequenced in a study of patients and donors after allogeneic stem cell transplantation. TCRdb used MiXCR to reprocess the RT-PCR reads, holding one entry per CDR3 protein. The data show around 150,000 distinct CDR3 sequences, approximately 31% seen once. The sample consisted of blood, either unsorted or a sorted T cell fraction (not recorded which). These receptors were obtained from a human donor who was either an allogeneic HSCT recipient or a stem cell or donor lymphocyte infusion donor (not recorded which). It is not recorded whose cells these are; they may come from a transplant donor.

The rearrangement uses TRBV4-1 and TRBJ2-7; either TRBD1 or TRBD2 may fit D (5 bases each). The CDR3 sequence is 15 residues long. Germline V gene lookup returns CDR1 MGHRA and CDR2 YSYEKL. V lost 6 bases and J lost 0, with 15 bases in between. The CDR3 sequence is CASSHPGTVSYEQYF. CDR3 nucleotides: TGCGCCAGCAGTCACCCCGGGACGGTCTCCTACGAGCAGTACTTC.

The V call is TRBV25-1, the J call TRBJ1-5; D call uncertain. Deletions cut 7 bases from V and 2 bases from J, with 15 bases between. CDR1 and CDR2 from the germline V gene are MGHDK and SYGVNS. The length of the CDR3 is 15 residues. CDR3 in amino acids: CASTGPDIGNQPQHF. Here the CDR3 DNA reads TGTGCCAGCACAGGCCCCGACATAGGCAATCAGCCCCAGCATTTT.

This clonotype showed up just a few times. This chain joins TRBV7-2 and TRBJ1-3; no clear D. The CDR3 has 15 residues. Trimming pared 1 base from V and 3 bases from J, leaving 10 bases between. The germline V gene encodes CDR1 SGHTA and CDR2 FQGNSA. The chain's CDR3 is CASSLGQPRGNTIYF. Written as DNA, the CDR3 is TGTGCCAGCAGCTTAGGGCAGCCCCGTGGAAACACCATATATTTT. Using reference TRBV7-2 and TRBJ1-3 for the parts outside the CDR3, the full variable domain is GAGVSQSPSNKVTEKGKDVELRCDPISGHTALYWYRQSLGQGLEFLIYFQGNSAPDKSGLPSDRFSAERTGGSVSTLTIQRTQQEDSAVYLCASSLGQPRGNTIYFGEGSWLTVV.